Sequencing of this T cell receptor (beta chain) was carried out in a study of blood T cells in healthy people across ages. Notes on the study in general: Both higher diversity and more naive CD4+ cells marked long-lived donors when set against aged donors.

The CDR3 is made up of 16 amino acids. V lost 5 bases and J 1 base, leaving 17 bases between the germline ends. The V gene's germline CDR1 is SGHAT and CDR2 FQNNGV. Worth noting for this clonotype: Its specificity is unknown.

The use of a sample-barcoded 5' primer and a J-beta primer mix characterized a second PCR of roughly 6 to 11 cycles. One entry per CDR3 protein, called by TCRdb with MiXCR from the 5' RACE reads. The table records 1,800,000 or so distinct CDR3 sequences, roughly two fifths of them present only once. The sample comprised blood. The V gene is TRBV11-2, the J gene TRBJ1-1; D is ambiguous. The sequence derives from a human donor in good health. In DNA form, the CDR3 reads TGTGCCAGCAGCAAGAGTACAGAGGAGTGGAACACTGAAGCTTTCTTT. Protein: CASSKSTEEWNTEAFF.